A selection of T cell receptor beta chains follows, all from one sample in a study of human T cells and chemical hapten exposure. TCRdb re-called the RACE reads through MiXCR, storing one row per CDR3 protein. The sample consists of approximately 80,000 distinct CDR3 sequences, 9.5% to 12% of them appearing once. The source was whole blood, collected in connection with sensitization to the hapten diphenylcyclopropenone (DPC). These receptors were collected from a woman aged 45-60 years with alopecia areata. Some clones in this sample may be carry-over from other donors' samples. The CDR3 runs from the conserved cysteine through the conserved F or W. A D gene is named only where the DNA matches it firmly. Expanded clones are given a class, and other clones once, few, many or no size at all.

j_call	v_call	clone_size	d_call	cdr3_aa	cdr3_nt
TRBJ1-2	TRBV6-5	.	TRBD1	CASSRPSQGAYGYTF	TGTGCCAGCAGCCGCCCTTCACAGGGGGCCTATGGCTACACCTTC
TRBJ1-6	TRBV7-2	many	.	CASSYRNSPLHF	TGTGCCAGCAGCTACCGGAATTCACCCCTCCACTTT
TRBJ1-1	TRBV11-2	few	.	CASSLAGQKAFF	TGTGCCAGCAGCTTAGCCGGACAGAAAGCTTTCTTT
TRBJ1-5	TRBV16	.	TRBD1	CASSQPDRGDDQPQHF	TGTGCCAGCAGCCAGCCGGACAGGGGAGACGATCAGCCCCAGCATTTT
TRBJ1-5	TRBV4-2	.	TRBD1	CASRSEGAGGQPQHF	TGTGCCAGCAGGTCAGAGGGGGCGGGCGGCCAGCCCCAGCATTTT
TRBJ2-1	TRBV12-3/TRBV12-4	.	.	CATLPSHTGYEQFF	TGTGCCACCCTCCCCTCTCACACAGGATACGAGCAGTTCTTC
TRBJ2-1	TRBV2	many	.	CASTTRDPTYNEQFF	TGTGCCAGCACGACCCGGGACCCAACCTACAATGAGCAGTTCTTC
TRBJ2-5	TRBV4-1	few	.	CASSQEGRGLGETQYF	TGCGCCAGCAGCCAAGAGGGCAGAGGGCTGGGGGAGACCCAGTACTTC
TRBJ1-2	TRBV29-1	few	.	CSVERGAGIGYTF	TGCAGCGTTGAAAGGGGGGCAGGGATCGGCTACACCTTC
TRBJ2-7	TRBV30	many	TRBD2	CASSGQQLAGKLYEQYF	TGTGCCTCTTCGGGACAGCAACTAGCGGGGAAACTCTACGAGCAGTACTTC
TRBJ2-7	TRBV7-9	many	TRBD1	CASSLTTGGTYEQYF	TGTGCCAGCAGCTTAACCACAGGGGGGACCTACGAGCAGTACTTC
TRBJ2-2	TRBV7-3	few	.	CASSPWRTAGELFF	TGTGCCAGCAGCCCATGGAGAACAGCCGGGGAGCTGTTTTTT
TRBJ1-5	TRBV6-6	.	.	CASSSAPGHQHF	TGTGCCAGCAGTTCCGCCCCGGGACACCAGCATTTT
TRBJ1-5	TRBV28	few	.	CASSPALGAGQPQHF	TGTGCCAGCAGCCCGGCCTTGGGGGCGGGGCAGCCCCAGCATTTT